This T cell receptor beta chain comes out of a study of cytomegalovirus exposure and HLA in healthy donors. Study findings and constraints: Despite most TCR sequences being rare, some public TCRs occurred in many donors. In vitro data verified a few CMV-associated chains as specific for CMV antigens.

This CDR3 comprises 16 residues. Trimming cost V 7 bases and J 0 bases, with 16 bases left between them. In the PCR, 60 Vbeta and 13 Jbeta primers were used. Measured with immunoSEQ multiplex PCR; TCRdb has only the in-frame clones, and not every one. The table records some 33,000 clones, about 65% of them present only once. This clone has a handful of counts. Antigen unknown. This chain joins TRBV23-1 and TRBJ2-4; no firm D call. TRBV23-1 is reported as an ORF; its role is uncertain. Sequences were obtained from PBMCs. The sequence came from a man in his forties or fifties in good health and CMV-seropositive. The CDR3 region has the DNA TGCGCCAGCATCGCGTACCCCCGATTAGCCAAAAACATTCAGTACTTC. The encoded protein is CASIAYPRLAKNIQYF.